These 27 T cell receptor beta chains originate from one sample sequenced in a study of OX40 agonist ivuxolimab in advanced cancers. Produced via immunoSEQ multiplex PCR; TCRdb's table is partial and in-frame only. The sample has tens of thousands of clones, about 85% seen once. The source material was CD4+ or CD8+ T cells sorted from blood, sampled in a trial of the OX40 agonist ivuxolimab. These receptors originate from an adult with an advanced solid tumor such as melanoma, head and neck, liver or kidney cancer.

The chain couples TRBV7-9 to TRBJ2-1, with 10 bases lining up with TRBD2. CDR1 and CDR2 (germline): SEHNR, FQNEAQ (reference sequence). V shed 1 base, J shed 6 bases, and the junction held 6 bases outside the gene matches. This CDR3 has 16 amino acids. CDR3 sequence: CASSLGLAGAGNEQFF. CDR3 coding DNA: TGTGCCAGCAGCTTAGGGCTAGCGGGAGCCGGCAATGAGCAGTTCTTC.

In DNA form, the CDR3 reads TGTGCCAGCAGCCCAGACGGTTACATTGGGGAAGAGCAGTACTTC. Its protein product is CASSPDGYIGEEQYF. The rearrangement uses TRBV7-2 and TRBJ2-7; D is ambiguous. The CDR3 contains 15 residues. V lost 5 bases and J lost 7, with 21 bases in between. Germline lookup yields CDR1 SGHTA and CDR2 FQGNSA.

V and J are TRBV19 and TRBJ2-7; 8 nucleotides match TRBD1. Germline trimming cut 6 bases from V and 0 bases from J; bases unmatched to any gene: 7. Germline loops: CDR1 LNHDA, CDR2 SQIVND (reference sequence). CDR3 length equals 15 residues. CDR3 coding DNA: TGTGCCAGTAGCCGGACAGGGCTAAACTCCTACGAGCAGTACTTC. Protein product: CASSRTGLNSYEQYF.

J is TRBJ1-1 and V is TRBV15; 9 bases are shared with TRBD1. Germline V gene lookup returns CDR1 LNHNV and CDR2 YYDKDF (reference sequence). The CDR3 sequence is 14 residues long. J was trimmed by 3 bases and V by 5 bases; bases with no gene match: 4. The DNA for the CDR3 is TGTGCCACCAGCGAACAGGGGGCTTACACTGAAGCTTTCTTT. Its translation: CATSEQGAYTEAFF.

The genes are TRBV10-1 and TRBJ1-1; D not resolved. Germline CDR1 is WNHNN and CDR2 is SYGVQD (reference sequence). The length of the CDR3 is 14 residues. Trimming took 0 bases from V and 13 from J, leaving 18 bases between them. Here the CDR3 DNA reads TGCGCCAGCAGTGAGTCGAGACAAGTCCTTGGGGTTTTCTTT. Translation gives CASSESRQVLGVFF.

This chain connects TRBV15 to TRBJ2-1, with TRBD1 matching over 7 bases. CDR1 is LNHNV, CDR2 YYDKDF, per germline (reference sequence). There are 15 residues in the CDR3. V shed 3 bases and J 2 bases; nucleotides not matched to a gene: 4. CDR3 in amino acids: CATSRTGMTYNEQFF. CDR3 in DNA: TGTGCCACCAGCAGGACAGGGATGACCTACAATGAGCAGTTCTTC.

The rearrangement uses TRBV7-9 and TRBJ2-5, with D possibly TRBD2 on 5 matching bases. CDR3 length: 15 residues. With 6 bases removed from V and 1 base from J, the gap between germline ends came to 15 bases. The germline gives CDR1 SEHNR, CDR2 FQNEAQ (reference sequence). The CDR3 sequence: CASRKPLVAQETQYF. CDR3 coding DNA: TGTGCCAGCAGGAAACCACTAGTCGCCCAAGAGACCCAGTACTTC.

V gene TRBV5-1 combines with J gene TRBJ2-7, with TRBD2 identical over 7 bases. V dropped 3 bases and J dropped 0; count of bases not matched to a gene: 12. The CDR3 runs 17 residues. Germline CDR1 reads SGHRS; CDR2 reads YFSETQ. CDR3 residues: CASSSSSTASGSYEQYF. CDR3 nucleotide sequence: TGCGCCAGCAGCTCATCGTCTACCGCTAGCGGCTCCTACGAGCAGTACTTC.

The genes are TRBV5-1 and TRBJ1-5, with unresolved D. Germline V gene lookup returns CDR1 SGHRS and CDR2 YFSETQ. The CDR3 is 13 amino acids. V was cut by 0 bases and J by 4 bases, with 5 bases left in between. CDR3 residues: CASSLGENQPQHF. The CDR3 bases are TGCGCCAGCAGCTTGGGTGAAAATCAGCCCCAGCATTTT.

V and J are TRBV19 and TRBJ2-2; 7 bases agree with TRBD1. This CDR3 contains 14 residues. The ends lost 6 bases at V and 1 base at J; junction bases unmatched: 2. Germline V gene data show CDR1 as LNHDA and CDR2 as SQIVND (reference sequence). This chain's CDR3 is CASRDRRNTGELFF. The CDR3 DNA reads as TGTGCCAGTAGGGACAGGAGGAACACCGGGGAGCTGTTTTTT.

The chain joins TRBV28 to TRBJ2-3; 7 bases map to TRBD2. V gave up 4 bases and J gave up 0 bases; unmatched junction bases: 1. CDR1 and CDR2 (germline): MDHEN, SYDVKM. The CDR3 is 14 amino acids. CDR3 DNA: TGTGCCAGCAGTTCTAGCGGTAGCACAGATACGCAGTATTTT. It translates to CASSSSGSTDTQYF.

V is TRBV28 and J is TRBJ2-7, with D hard to call. The CDR3 covers 13 residues. Germline V CDR1 and CDR2: MDHEN, SYDVKM. V shed 3 bases and J shed 2 bases, with 8 bases lying between them. Written as DNA, the CDR3 is TGTGCCAGCAGTTTGGGCGGCACCTACGAGCAGTACTTC. This gives the protein CASSLGGTYEQYF.

This clone was detected once. The gene calls are TRBV4-1 and TRBJ2-7; D call uncertain. The germline gives CDR1 MGHRA, CDR2 YSYEKL. The V gene lost 5 bases and the J gene lost 2 bases, with 25 bases spanning the gap. CDR3 size: 18 residues. The CDR3 protein is CASSSGYRAGSRPYEQYF. Here the CDR3 DNA reads TGCGCCAGCAGCTCAGGATACCGAGCTGGATCTAGACCCTACGAGCAGTACTTC.

This chain links TRBV5-1 with TRBJ2-1; D perhaps matches TRBD2 (6 bases). Germline assignment: CDR1 SGHRS and CDR2 YFSETQ. The CDR3 runs to 15 residues. The V end lost 0 bases, the J end lost 0 bases, and 7 bases lay between the germline ends. This CDR3 is CASSLVADSYNEQFF. CDR3 sequence (DNA): TGCGCCAGCAGCTTGGTAGCGGACTCCTACAATGAGCAGTTCTTC.

The V call is TRBV2, the J call TRBJ2-6; TRBD1 matches at 7 bases. This CDR3 contains 16 residues. V shed 7 bases, J shed 0 bases, and the junction held 6 bases outside the gene matches. In germline, CDR1 is SNHLY, CDR2 FYNNEI. CDR3 DNA sequence: TGTGCCAGCAAAGACAGGGACACCTCTGGGGCCAACGTCCTGACTTTC. Its translation: CASKDRDTSGANVLTF.

This clone was observed a single time. The J gene is TRBJ2-1, the V gene TRBV10-3; TRBD1 matches 8 bases. The V segment lost 3 bases and the J segment 7 bases; nucleotides outside the gene matches: 5. The CDR3 consists of 14 residues. CDR1 is ENHRY and CDR2 is SYGVKD in the germline V gene. The CDR3 protein is CAISEDRGKNEQFF. DNA for the CDR3: TGTGCCATCAGTGAAGACAGGGGCAAGAATGAGCAGTTCTTC.

CDR3: CASRSGTENSPLHF. The CDR3 nucleotides read TGTGCCAGTAGGTCCGGGACAGAAAATTCACCCCTCCACTTT. This chain uses TRBV19 with TRBJ1-6, with TRBD1 identical over 7 bases. The CDR3 extends over 14 amino acids. The trim removed 6 bases at V and 7 bases at J, leaving 6 bases unmatched. Germline values: CDR1 LNHDA, CDR2 SQIVND (reference sequence). Complete variable domain (other parts from reference TRBV19 and TRBJ1-6): DGGITQSPKYLFRKEGQNVTLSCEQNLNHDAMYWYRQDPGQGLRLIYYSQIVNDFQKGDIAEGYSVSREKKESFPLTVTSAQKNPTAFYLCASRSGTENSPLHFGNGTRLTVT.

J is TRBJ2-1 and V is TRBV6-5, with TRBD1 identical over 10 bases. J gave up 8 bases and V 5 bases, and 9 bases lay outside the gene matches. The length of the CDR3 is 15 residues. Germline-derived CDR1 and CDR2 are MNHEY and SVGAGI. CDR3 coding DNA: TGTGCCAGCAGTACCTCGGGACAGGGGTCGGATGAGCAGTTCTTC. It translates to CASSTSGQGSDEQFF.

The V call is TRBV15, the J call TRBJ1-1, with D possibly TRBD1 on 6 matching bases. V lost 3 bases, J lost 4 bases, and 9 bases lay in between. The length of the CDR3 is 13 residues. CDR1 is LNHNV and CDR2 is YYDKDF in the germline V gene (reference sequence). CDR3 sequence reads: CATSSTGFTEAFF. CDR3 nucleotides: TGTGCCACCAGCAGCACAGGGTTCACTGAAGCTTTCTTT.

This clone has just a few counts. The chain carries TRBV6-1 and TRBJ1-2; D gene unclear. V was trimmed by 1 base and J by 5 bases, leaving 14 bases between them. CDR3 length: 15 residues. CDR1 is MNHNS, CDR2 SASEGT, per germline. In DNA, the CDR3 is TGTGCCAGCAGTGAAGTTGAGGGAGAGATATATGGCTACACCTTC. It specifies CASSEVEGEIYGYTF.

The chain links TRBV5-1 to TRBJ2-2; 10 nucleotides line up with TRBD1. Germline loops: CDR1 SGHRS, CDR2 YFSETQ. The CDR3 contains 16 residues. Trimming took 2 bases from V and 4 from J; bases not matched to a gene: 5. The CDR3 sequence: CASSFRQGASTGELFF. CDR3 nucleotides: TGCGCCAGCAGCTTTCGACAGGGGGCCAGCACCGGGGAGCTGTTTTTT.

This chain connects TRBV4-1 to TRBJ2-1; D is perhaps TRBD1 or TRBD2 (6 bases each). CDR1 is MGHRA and CDR2 is YSYEKL in the germline V gene. This CDR3 spans 15 amino acids. V shed 1 base and J shed 2 bases, with 9 bases lying between them. CDR3 sequence (DNA): TGCGCCAGCAGCCAAGTGGGGGGCCCCTACAATGAGCAGTTCTTC. This encodes CASSQVGGPYNEQFF.

This clone occurred once. V usage is TRBV9 and J usage is TRBJ1-2; possibly TRBD1 for D (6 bases). V was cut by 5 bases and J by 4 bases, with 18 bases left in between. From germline, CDR1 is SGDLS and CDR2 YYNGEE. The CDR3 has 15 amino acids. The CDR3 DNA is TGTGCCAGCAGTTATATTTCACAGGGTTCCTATGGCTACACCTTC. Translation gives CASSYISQGSYGYTF.

V is TRBV27 and J is TRBJ2-7; D is perhaps TRBD2 (5 bases). V gave up 0 bases and J gave up 4 bases, with 16 bases separating them. CDR3 length: 16 amino acids. CDR1 and CDR2 from the germline V gene are MNHEY and SMNVEV (reference sequence). Written as DNA, the CDR3 is TGTGCCAGCAGTTTATCGAGGGCAACTCTCCTATACGAGCAGTACTTC. This gives the protein CASSLSRATLLYEQYF.

This chain links TRBV28 with TRBJ1-3; perhaps TRBD1 as D (6 bases). CDR1 is MDHEN, CDR2 SYDVKM, per germline. V shed 2 bases and J shed 0 bases, with 11 bases lying between them. The CDR3 has 16 residues. The CDR3 nucleotides read TGTGCCAGCAGTTTACCGGGACAATTCTCTGGAAACACCATATATTTT. Translated, it gives CASSLPGQFSGNTIYF.

The chain joins TRBV21-1 to TRBJ1-1. TRBV21-1 corresponds to a pseudogene. This CDR3 comprises 15 residues. CDR3 region: CASSKEGGQNTEAFF. In DNA form, the CDR3 reads TGTGCCAGCAGCAAAGAGGGAGGACAGAACACTGAAGCTTTCTTT.

A remark on this clone: This sample includes further DNA sequences coding for the same CDR3. The chain carries TRBV9 and TRBJ2-3; D not resolved. The CDR3 extends over 15 amino acids. Germline loops: CDR1 SGDLS, CDR2 YYNGEE. Trimming left V 2 bases short and J 0 bases short, with 10 bases between. This chain's CDR3 is CASSVAPGSTDTQYF. The CDR3 region has the DNA TGTGCCAGCAGCGTGGCCCCCGGGAGCACAGATACGCAGTATTTT.